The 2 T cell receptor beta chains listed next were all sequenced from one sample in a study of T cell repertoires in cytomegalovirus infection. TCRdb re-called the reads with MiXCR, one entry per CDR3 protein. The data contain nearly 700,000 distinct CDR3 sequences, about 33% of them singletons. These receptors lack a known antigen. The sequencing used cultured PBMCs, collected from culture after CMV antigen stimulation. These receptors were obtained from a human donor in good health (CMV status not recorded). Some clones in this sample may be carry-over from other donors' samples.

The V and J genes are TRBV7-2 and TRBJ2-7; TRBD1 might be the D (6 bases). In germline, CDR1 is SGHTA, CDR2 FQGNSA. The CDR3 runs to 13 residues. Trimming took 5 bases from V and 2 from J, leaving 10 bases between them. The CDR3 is CASSIWDTYEQYF. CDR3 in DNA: TGTGCCAGCAGCATATGGGACACCTACGAGCAGTACTTC.

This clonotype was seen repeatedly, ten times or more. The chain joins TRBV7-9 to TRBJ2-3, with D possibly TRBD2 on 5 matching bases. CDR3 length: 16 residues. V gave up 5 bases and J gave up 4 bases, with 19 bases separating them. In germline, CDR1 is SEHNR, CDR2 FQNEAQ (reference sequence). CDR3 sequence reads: CASSRRALGFADTQYF. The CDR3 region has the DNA TGTGCCAGCAGCCGACGAGCACTAGGCTTTGCAGATACGCAGTATTTT.